A single sample is the source of the 15 T cell receptor beta chains below, sequenced in a study of blood T cell repertoires in COVID-19. Generated by immunoSEQ multiplex PCR, the TCRdb table keeps only in-frame clones and is missing some. The data hold fewer than 150,000 clones, with about 80% observed a single time. Sequenced: peripheral blood. These receptors came from a woman aged 80 or older in a cohort sampled during active or convalescent COVID-19.

The gene calls are TRBV4-2 and TRBJ2-3, with 9 bases that match TRBD1. The V segment lost 3 bases and the J segment 5 bases; nucleotides outside the gene matches: 12. The germline CDR1 and CDR2 sequences are LGHNA and YNFKEQ. This CDR3 has 17 residues. CDR3 sequence: CASSQSSEQGAVDTQYF. As DNA, the CDR3 is TGTGCCAGCAGCCAGTCCTCGGAACAGGGGGCCGTAGATACGCAGTATTTT.

The V and J genes are TRBV4-2 and TRBJ1-1, with D unclear. Trimming took 6 bases from V and 1 from J, leaving 3 bases between them. This CDR3 comprises 11 residues. CDR1 LGHNA and CDR2 YNFKEQ come from the germline V gene. The CDR3 protein is CASRRNTEAFF. The CDR3 DNA is TGTGCCAGCAGGAGGAACACTGAAGCTTTCTTT.

The chain couples TRBV5-4 to TRBJ2-7, with 8 bases identical to TRBD2. The J segment lost 3 bases and the V segment lost 0 bases, leaving 5 bases of the junction unmatched. Germline assignment: CDR1 SGHNT and CDR2 YYREEE (reference sequence). The CDR3 extends over 15 amino acids. The CDR3 region is CASSLGRAGVYEQYF. The CDR3 nucleotides read TGTGCCAGCAGCTTGGGGAGAGCGGGGGTCTACGAGCAGTACTTC.

The chain links TRBV11-2 to TRBJ2-1, with 12 bases fitting TRBD2. CDR1 SGHAT and CDR2 FQNNGV come from the germline V gene. This CDR3 region has 15 residues. The V gene end was trimmed by 5 bases and the J gene end by 9 bases; junction bases not matched to a gene: 8. This CDR3 is CASSPEGLAGVEQFF. Here the CDR3 DNA reads TGTGCCAGCAGCCCTGAGGGACTAGCGGGCGTTGAGCAGTTCTTC.

This chain uses TRBV7-2 with TRBJ2-1; no reliable D call. Germline V CDR1 and CDR2: SGHTA, FQGNSA. The CDR3 length is 13 residues. V was clipped by 3 bases and J by 4 bases, with 7 bases between them. As DNA, the CDR3 is TGTGCCAGCAGCTTCTGGCGGTACAATGAGCAGTTCTTC. Translation: CASSFWRYNEQFF.

The chain carries TRBV7-2 and TRBJ2-1, with TRBD2 matching over 8 bases. The trim removed 7 bases at V and 1 base at J, leaving 3 bases unmatched. Per germline, CDR1 SGHTA and CDR2 FQGNSA. The CDR3 is made up of 14 amino acids. The CDR3 region is CASNRGGSYNEQFF. In nucleotides, the CDR3 is TGTGCCAGCAATCGGGGGGGGTCCTACAATGAGCAGTTCTTC.

This clone was seen a single time. The chain carries TRBV7-2 and TRBJ1-4; D perhaps matches TRBD1 (5 bases). There are 14 residues in the CDR3. The V gene's germline CDR1 is SGHTA and CDR2 FQGNSA. Trimming took off 5 bases at V and 7 bases at J, with 14 bases between the two ends. CDR3 sequence reads: CASSARVSGEKLFF. CDR3 DNA sequence: TGTGCCAGCAGCGCCAGGGTCTCTGGTGAAAAACTGTTTTTT.

J is TRBJ2-1 and V is TRBV11-2; maybe TRBD1 (6 bases). Germline V lookup: CDR1 SGHAT, CDR2 FQNNGV. Trimming removed 5 bases from V and 6 bases from J, with 14 bases in between. This CDR3 is built from 14 residues. In DNA, the CDR3 is TGTGCCAGCAGCCTCGCGTCAGGGGCCAATGAGCAGTTCTTC. Amino acids: CASSLASGANEQFF.

The chain couples TRBV7-6 to TRBJ1-5, with D possibly matching TRBD1 (6 bases). The CDR3 loop spans 17 amino acids. V was cut by 1 base and J by 4 bases, with 17 bases left in between. The V gene's germline CDR1 is SGHVS and CDR2 FNYEAQ. CDR3 amino acids: CASSLGRARGSNQPQHF. The CDR3 DNA is TGTGCCAGCAGCTTAGGGCGGGCCAGGGGATCAAATCAGCCCCAGCATTTT.

The sample holds a few counts of this clone. The chain employs TRBV10-3 and TRBJ1-2; TRBD1 might be the D (6 bases). Germline values: CDR1 ENHRY, CDR2 SYGVKD. The CDR3 is 17 amino acids. V was trimmed by 0 bases and J by 0 bases, leaving 14 bases between them. CDR3: CAISESGNRVTNYGYTF. The CDR3, as DNA: TGTGCCATCAGTGAGTCGGGTAACAGGGTTACTAACTATGGCTACACCTTC.

This sequence joins TRBV19 and TRBJ1-3; tentative D call: TRBD1 (6 bases). Germline V gene lookup returns CDR1 LNHDA and CDR2 SQIVND (reference sequence). V dropped 5 bases and J dropped 0 bases, with 14 bases sitting between them. The CDR3 runs 16 residues. For the CDR3, the DNA is TGTGCCAGTAGTCCCTGGACAGCTAACTCTGGAAACACCATATATTTT. As protein: CASSPWTANSGNTIYF. Looking up the rest from reference TRBV19 and TRBJ1-3 gives the full variable domain: DGGITQSPKYLFRKEGQNVTLSCEQNLNHDAMYWYRQDPGQGLRLIYYSQIVNDFQKGDIAEGYSVSREKKESFPLTVTSAQKNPTAFYLCASSPWTANSGNTIYFGEGSWLTVV.

This chain connects TRBV7-9 to TRBJ1-2; D ambiguous. The CDR3 has 12 residues. The ends were cut back, 5 bases at V and 5 bases at J, with 9 bases in the middle. Germline V gene lookup returns CDR1 SEHNR and CDR2 FQNEAQ (reference sequence). CDR3 in amino acids: CASSQSGYGYTF. The CDR3 DNA is TGTGCCAGCAGCCAATCGGGTTATGGCTACACCTTC.

This clone was picked up a small number of times. The chain joins TRBV30 to TRBJ1-4, with a weak D call TRBD1 (6 bases). V dropped 3 bases and J dropped 4 bases, with 12 bases sitting between them. The CDR3 is 14 residues long. The germline CDR1 and CDR2 sequences are GTSNPN and SVGIG (reference sequence). The CDR3 DNA is TGTGCCTGGAGGTGGCCAGGGGATAATGAAAAACTGTTTTTT. It codes for CAWRWPGDNEKLFF. Together with reference TRBV30 and TRBJ1-4, the CDR3 gives the full variable domain: SQTIHQWPATLVQPVGSPLSLECTVEGTSNPNLYWYRQAAGRGLQLLFYSVGIGQISSEVPQNLSASRPQDRQFILSSKKLLLSDSGFYLCAWRWPGDNEKLFFGSGTQLSVL.

To note about this clone: At one end, the junction sequence differs from germline, possibly due to a read error. The rearrangement uses TRBV6-5 and TRBJ1-1; D possibly corresponds to TRBD1 (5 bases). The CDR3 consists of 12 residues. The germline CDR1 and CDR2 sequences are MNHEY and SVGAGI. The CDR3, as DNA: TGTGCCAGTCGACAGCCTCAATCTTATCAGATCTTT. Protein product: CASRQPQSYQIF.

The chain links TRBV27 to TRBJ2-1; D possibly corresponds to TRBD1 (6 bases). The length of the CDR3 is 13 residues. The germline V gene has CDR1 MNHEY and CDR2 SMNVEV (reference sequence). V lost 6 bases to trimming and J lost 7 bases, with 13 bases between them. CDR3 amino acids: CASSTYTGNEQFF. The CDR3 nucleotides are TGTGCCAGCAGCACGTACACAGGGAATGAGCAGTTCTTC.